The 32 T cell receptor beta chains reported below all come from one sample, sequenced in a study of blood T cell repertoires in COVID-19. The table came from immunoSEQ multiplex PCR; TCRdb's copy has only in-frame clones and leaves some out. The sample includes tens of thousands of clones, 75% to 90% of them seen just once. Sequenced: peripheral blood. These receptors all stem from an elderly woman with COVID-19, enrolled during active disease.

The chain has TRBV24-1 and TRBJ2-3; D is unresolved. V lost 1 base to trimming and J lost 1 base, with 11 bases between them. The CDR3 has 16 residues. Germline V gene lookup returns CDR1 KGHDR and CDR2 SFDVKD. The CDR3 DNA reads TGTGCCACCAGTGATTTCACTTCTTTCGGCACAGATACGCAGTATTTT. It specifies CATSDFTSFGTDTQYF.

The rearrangement links TRBV28 to TRBJ2-5; possible D gene TRBD2, 5 bases. The germline V and J ends were trimmed by 4 bases and 9 bases, with 12 bases remaining between them. Germline V lookup: CDR1 MDHEN, CDR2 SYDVKM. The CDR3 spans 12 residues. CDR3 residues: CASSSHAGAQYF. The DNA for the CDR3 is TGTGCCAGCAGTTCCCACGCCGGGGCCCAGTACTTC.

The chain uses TRBV13 and TRBJ2-7; D might be TRBD1 (6 bases). Trimming left V 0 bases short and J 1 base short, with 16 bases between. This CDR3 has 17 residues. Germline V lookup: CDR1 PRHDT, CDR2 FYEKMQ (reference sequence). CDR3 sequence reads: CASSLGGQKDRSYEQYF. The CDR3 nucleotides are TGTGCCAGCAGCTTAGGAGGACAGAAAGATAGGTCCTACGAGCAGTACTTC. The full variable domain, rest sourced from reference TRBV13 and TRBJ2-7, is AAGVIQSPRHLIKEKRETATLKCYPIPRHDTVYWYQQGPGQDPQFLISFYEKMQSDKGSIPDRFSAQQFSDYHSELNMSSLELGDSALYFCASSLGGQKDRSYEQYFGPGTRLTVT.

This chain connects TRBV3-1 (or the pseudogene TRBV3-2) to TRBJ2-1, with D tentatively TRBD2 (6 bases). Germline values: CDR1 LGHDT, CDR2 YNNKEL (reference sequence). The CDR3 runs 20 residues. Trimming removed 0 bases from V and 0 bases from J, with 21 bases in between. CDR3 protein: CASSQDGDFSAAISYNEQFF. DNA of the CDR3: TGTGCCAGCAGCCAAGATGGGGACTTTTCAGCGGCAATCTCCTACAATGAGCAGTTCTTC.

V and J are TRBV11-3 and TRBJ2-7; D remains ambiguous. Between the trimmed V and J ends, which lost 5 bases and 2 bases, there was a span of 10 bases. The CDR3 is 13 amino acids. Germline V gene lookup returns CDR1 SGHNT and CDR2 YENEEA. The CDR3: CASSPGSPYEQYF. The CDR3 DNA is TGTGCCAGCAGCCCCGGTAGCCCCTACGAGCAGTACTTC.

J is TRBJ2-3 and V is TRBV19; D remains ambiguous. CDR3 length: 15 amino acids. The V and J ends lost 3 bases and 1 base respectively, with 11 bases between them. Per germline, CDR1 LNHDA and CDR2 SQIVND (reference sequence). In DNA form, the CDR3 reads TGTGCCAGTAGTATCGAGGTCCGACGCACAGATACGCAGTATTTT. Its translation is CASSIEVRRTDTQYF.

This clone was found once. The chain recombines TRBV5-4 with TRBJ1-4; 8 bases agree with TRBD1. The CDR3 is made up of 15 amino acids. Germline V gene sequence: CDR1 SGHNT, CDR2 YYREEE (reference sequence). With 2 bases clipped from V and 4 bases from J, the junction kept 4 bases outside the gene matches. CDR3 in amino acids: CASSLGQGYNEKLFF. CDR3 coding DNA: TGTGCCAGCAGCTTAGGACAGGGCTATAATGAAAAACTGTTTTTT.

This rearrangement joins TRBV9 to TRBJ1-5; D ambiguous. The CDR3 spans 14 residues. Trimming removed 0 bases from V and 5 bases from J, with 9 bases in between. CDR1 SGDLS and CDR2 YYNGEE come from the germline V gene. CDR3 coding DNA: TGTGCCAGCAGCGTAGGACAAACCTATCAGCCCCAGCATTTT. The encoded protein is CASSVGQTYQPQHF. The full variable domain, completed using reference TRBV9 and TRBJ1-5, is DSGVTQTPKHLITATGQRVTLRCSPRSGDLSVYWYQQSLDQGLQFLIQYYNGEERAKGNILERFSAQQFPDLHSELNLSSLELGDSALYFCASSVGQTYQPQHFGDGTRLSIL.

This chain connects TRBV19 to TRBJ1-6; D not certain. The CDR3 covers 17 residues. Germline V gene sequence: CDR1 LNHDA, CDR2 SQIVND (reference sequence). Trimming left V 6 bases short and J 1 base short, with 16 bases between. For the CDR3, the DNA is TGTGCCAGTAGGACTTCGGGGTCGAGATCCTATAATTCACCCCTCCACTTT. This gives the protein CASRTSGSRSYNSPLHF.

The CDR3, as DNA: TGTGCCAGCAGCTTAGAGACAGGGGGCGTCGCAGATACGCAGTATTTT. This gives the protein CASSLETGGVADTQYF. V and J are TRBV7-9 and TRBJ2-3, with 10 bases that match TRBD1. Germline trimming cut 1 base from V and 4 bases from J; bases unmatched to any gene: 5. This CDR3 region has 16 residues. The V gene's germline CDR1 is SEHNR and CDR2 FQNEAQ (reference sequence).

The V call is TRBV7-3, the J call TRBJ2-1; no firm D call. V dropped 2 bases and J dropped 8 bases, with 16 bases sitting between them. The CDR3 is made up of 15 amino acids. Germline V gene sequence: CDR1 SGHTA, CDR2 FQGTGA. CDR3 coding DNA: TGTGCCAGCAGCTTAGGGTCATCTAGGTCTGATGAGCAGTTCTTC. This encodes CASSLGSSRSDEQFF.

This clone was found a few times. The chain joins TRBV6-2 or TRBV6-3 to TRBJ1-5; 7 positions agree with TRBD1. Trimming took 0 bases from V and 4 from J; bases not matched to a gene: 9. The CDR3 is made up of 17 amino acids. Germline assignment: CDR1 MNHEY and CDR2 SVGEGT. Here the CDR3 reads CASSYSISGTENQPQHF. The CDR3 DNA sequence: TGTGCCAGCAGTTACTCAATCTCTGGGACAGAGAATCAGCCCCAGCATTTT.

This chain connects TRBV5-1 to TRBJ1-2; possible D gene TRBD1, 6 bases. V gave up 2 bases and J gave up 8 bases, with 16 bases separating them. The CDR3 totals 14 residues. The germline gives CDR1 SGHRS, CDR2 YFSETQ. For the CDR3, the DNA is TGCGCCAGCAGCTTTCAGGGGCCCAGCATAGGCTACACCTTC. This encodes CASSFQGPSIGYTF.

This clone has a handful of counts. The chain couples TRBV5-4 to TRBJ2-7; 8 bases fit TRBD2. The CDR3 has 16 residues. V dropped 0 bases and J dropped 5; count of bases not matched to a gene: 10. Germline loops: CDR1 SGHNT, CDR2 YYREEE (reference sequence). CDR3 loop: CASSLELAREGHEQYF. CDR3 DNA sequence: TGTGCCAGCAGCTTGGAACTAGCCCGGGAGGGCCACGAGCAGTACTTC. The full variable domain, in which reference TRBV5-4 and TRBJ2-7 provide the parts outside the CDR3, is ETGVTQSPTHLIKTRGQQVTLRCSSQSGHNTVSWYQQALGQGPQFIFQYYREEENGRGNFPPRFSGLQFPNYSSELNVNALELDDSALYLCASSLELAREGHEQYFGPGTRLTVT.

This clone was observed once. This sequence joins TRBV9 and TRBJ1-2; D perhaps matches TRBD1 (6 bases). The germline V gene encodes CDR1 SGDLS and CDR2 YYNGEE. There are 14 residues in the CDR3. Trimming pared 7 bases from V and 2 bases from J, leaving 15 bases between. CDR3 loop: CASGRDTANYGYTF. Written as DNA, the CDR3 is TGTGCCAGCGGCCGGGACACTGCGAACTATGGCTACACCTTC.

This clone was seen just once. The rearrangement joins TRBV28 to TRBJ2-7; no clear D gene. The germline gives CDR1 MDHEN, CDR2 SYDVKM. This CDR3 spans 13 amino acids. V gave up 7 bases and J gave up 4 bases, with 14 bases separating them. CDR3 DNA: TGTGCCAGCACCCACGCCAGGCGATACGAGCAGTACTTC. Translated: CASTHARRYEQYF.

The chain links TRBV5-5 to TRBJ1-1; TRBD1 matches at 7 bases. There are 13 residues in the CDR3. Germline loops: CDR1 SGHKS, CDR2 YYEKEE (reference sequence). V dropped 4 bases and J dropped 6; count of bases not matched to a gene: 6. For the CDR3, the DNA is TGTGCCAGCAGCCCGACAGGGTGGGCTGAAGCTTTCTTT. It codes for CASSPTGWAEAFF.

The gene calls are TRBV18 and TRBJ2-2, with D unclear. CDR3 length: 16 residues. Germline CDR1 is KGHSH and CDR2 is LQKENI. V was shortened by 4 bases and J by 0 bases, with 12 bases between the two germline ends. CDR3 amino acids: CASSLLAGANTGELFF. The CDR3 DNA reads TGTGCCAGCTCACTGCTGGCCGGAGCGAACACCGGGGAGCTGTTTTTT. Full variable domain (rest looked up from reference TRBV18 and TRBJ2-2): NAGVMQNPRHLVRRRGQEARLRCSPMKGHSHVYWYRQLPEEGLKFMVYLQKENIIDESGMPKERFSAEFPKEGPSILRIQQVVRGDSAAYFCASSLLAGANTGELFFGEGSRLTVL.

This clone has more than one count but fewer than ten. This sequence joins TRBV27 and TRBJ2-3; possibly TRBD2 for D (5 bases). Germline V gene sequence: CDR1 MNHEY, CDR2 SMNVEV (reference sequence). V was trimmed by 4 bases and J by 0 bases, leaving 11 bases between them. CDR3 length: 15 residues. The CDR3 coding sequence is TGTGCCAGCAGTTCCCTAGCTCTCAGCACAGATACGCAGTATTTT. It encodes CASSSLALSTDTQYF.

The CDR3 DNA is TGTGCCAGCAGCCAAGGGTTCCGTTGGCGGGAGCTCCGCGAGCAGTACTTC. As protein: CASSQGFRWRELREQYF. The J gene is TRBJ2-7, the V gene TRBV3-1 (or the pseudogene TRBV3-2), with 7 nucleotides matching TRBD2. From germline, CDR1 is LGHDT and CDR2 YNNKEL (reference sequence). V shed 1 base and J 6 bases; nucleotides not matched to a gene: 15. The CDR3 length is 17 residues.

The chain uses TRBV10-3 and TRBJ2-7; the D gene is possibly TRBD1 (6 bases). The V end was cut by 10 bases, the J end by 2 bases, with 12 bases between. The CDR3 consists of 12 residues. CDR1 is ENHRY, CDR2 SYGVKD, per germline. The CDR3 DNA is TGTGCCACGAAACAGGGTGCCTACGAGCAGTACTTC. It encodes CATKQGAYEQYF.

The chain is built from TRBV19 and TRBJ2-1, with D maybe TRBD2 (5 bases). CDR3 size: 13 residues. The germline V and J ends were trimmed by 7 bases and 7 bases, with 14 bases remaining between them. Germline values: CDR1 LNHDA, CDR2 SQIVND (reference sequence). The CDR3 bases are TGTGCCAGTACTACCGGGGTGTGGAATGAGCAGTTCTTC. This gives the protein CASTTGVWNEQFF.

This clone was seen a few times. The V gene is TRBV4-1, the J gene TRBJ1-2; weak D call: TRBD1 (6 bases). This CDR3 contains 14 residues. The germline gives CDR1 MGHRA, CDR2 YSYEKL. The ends were cut back, 1 base at V and 6 bases at J, with 12 bases in the middle. CDR3 sequence reads: CASSQVGTGHGYTF. CDR3 bases: TGCGCCAGCAGCCAAGTGGGAACAGGGCATGGCTACACCTTC.

The chain carries TRBV7-2 and TRBJ1-1, with D possibly matching TRBD1 (5 bases). The germline V gene encodes CDR1 SGHTA and CDR2 FQGNSA. This CDR3 spans 13 amino acids. Trimming removed 5 bases at V and 1 base at J, with 8 bases between. CDR3 loop: CASSRQGNTEAFF. The CDR3 DNA reads TGTGCCAGCAGCCGCCAGGGGAACACTGAAGCTTTCTTT.

The rearrangement joins TRBV27 to TRBJ2-7; 8 bases agree with TRBD1. The V gene end was trimmed by 7 bases and the J gene end by 0 bases; junction bases not matched to a gene: 8. CDR1 and CDR2 from the germline V gene are MNHEY and SMNVEV (reference sequence). The CDR3 length is 15 residues. The CDR3 spells CASKRDRSPSYEQYF. CDR3 DNA: TGTGCCAGCAAGAGGGACAGGTCCCCCTCCTACGAGCAGTACTTC.

The chain joins TRBV6-5 to TRBJ1-5; 7 bases are shared with TRBD1. There are 15 residues in the CDR3. V gave up 6 bases and J gave up 3 bases; unmatched junction bases: 8. From germline, CDR1 is MNHEY and CDR2 SVGAGI. CDR3 in DNA: TGTGCCAGCAGCAAGGGGGACAGCTCCAATCAGCCCCAGCATTTT. Translating it yields CASSKGDSSNQPQHF.

The rearrangement joins TRBV4-3 to TRBJ2-5, with 7 nucleotides matching TRBD1. In germline, CDR1 is LGHNA, CDR2 YSLEER. CDR3 length equals 14 residues. V trimming: 1 base; J trimming: 4 bases; junction bases outside the gene matches: 3. CDR3: CASSQGNRGETQYF. CDR3 nucleotide sequence: TGCGCCAGCAGCCAAGGGAACAGGGGAGAGACCCAGTACTTC.

The gene calls are TRBV28 and TRBJ1-5; a possible D gene is TRBD1 (5 bases). The germline V gene has CDR1 MDHEN and CDR2 SYDVKM. Trimming shortened V by 6 bases and J by 0 bases, and 12 bases separated the two germline ends. This CDR3 is built from 15 residues. CDR3 nucleotide sequence: TGTGCCAGCAGGACGGACGGGGGTAGCAATCAGCCCCAGCATTTT. Its protein product is CASRTDGGSNQPQHF.

The CDR3 loop is CAIGRDRGSYEQYF. CDR3 DNA sequence: TGTGCCATCGGCCGGGACAGGGGCTCCTACGAGCAGTACTTC. The V gene is TRBV6-5, the J gene TRBJ2-7; 10 nucleotides agree with TRBD1. Germline values: CDR1 MNHEY, CDR2 SVGAGI. V shed 10 bases and J 0 bases; nucleotides not matched to a gene: 6. The CDR3 totals 14 residues.

This chain links TRBV7-9 with TRBJ2-7, with 9 bases fitting TRBD1. The length of the CDR3 is 13 residues. V gave up 6 bases and J gave up 12 bases; unmatched junction bases: 12. Germline CDR1 reads SEHNR; CDR2 reads FQNEAQ (reference sequence). The CDR3 DNA reads as TGTGCCAGCAGTCCCACTTCCGGGACAGGGACGTACTTC. It is translated as CASSPTSGTGTYF.

This sequence joins TRBV5-6 and TRBJ1-3; 8 bases are shared with TRBD1. The germline V gene encodes CDR1 SGHDT and CDR2 YYEEEE. CDR3 length equals 15 residues. V dropped 4 bases and J dropped 1; count of bases not matched to a gene: 4. The CDR3 nucleotides are TGTGCCAGCAGCGGACGACAGGGGTCTGGAAACACCATATATTTT. Protein product: CASSGRQGSGNTIYF.

The J gene is TRBJ2-1, the V gene TRBV6-2 or TRBV6-3; 12 bases align to TRBD2. V lost 4 bases and J lost 6; bases outside the gene matches: 1. Per germline, CDR1 MNHEY and CDR2 SVGEGT. This CDR3 has 14 amino acids. The CDR3 spells CASSSSGGVNEQFF. The DNA for the CDR3 is TGTGCCAGCAGTTCTAGCGGGGGGGTCAATGAGCAGTTCTTC.